This entry describes one T cell receptor beta chain. RNA was extracted with the RNeasy kit, and a quantity of roughly 0.5 to 1 ug was reverse transcribed using random hexamers. A multiplex approach, immunoSEQ multiplex PCR, amplified TCR beta CDR3 across 54 Vbeta and 13 Jbeta. TCRdb independently ran MiXCR on the immunoSEQ multiplex PCR reads; one entry per CDR3 protein. The data contain 120,000 to 150,000 distinct CDR3 sequences, approximately 96% of them seen just once; the ten biggest clones take up about 0.08%. This sample was included in a study of CD8 T cells in Susac syndrome. Study in general: Patients with Susac syndrome were, at the time of blood collection, therapy-naive, maintained on corticosteroids, or maintained on intravenous immunoglobulin alone.

This CDR3 spans 14 amino acids. V gave up 4 bases and J gave up 7 bases; unmatched junction bases: 5. Germline-derived CDR1 and CDR2 are SGHDT and YYEEEE. The V gene is TRBV5-6, the J gene TRBJ1-6, with 7 bases identical to TRBD1. Sequencing input: CD4+ T cells from PBMCs. This sequence originates from a human donor with Susac syndrome. This CDR3 reads CASSIQGQNSPLHF. In DNA form, the CDR3 reads TGTGCCAGCAGCATACAGGGGCAAAATTCACCCCTCCACTTT. The variable domain in full, with the rest retrieved from reference TRBV5-6 and TRBJ1-6, is DAGVTQSPTHLIKTRGQQVTLRCSPKSGHDTVSWYQQALGQGPQFIFQYYEEEERQRGNFPDRFSGHQFPNYSSELNVNALLLGDSALYLCASSIQGQNSPLHFGNGTRLTVT.